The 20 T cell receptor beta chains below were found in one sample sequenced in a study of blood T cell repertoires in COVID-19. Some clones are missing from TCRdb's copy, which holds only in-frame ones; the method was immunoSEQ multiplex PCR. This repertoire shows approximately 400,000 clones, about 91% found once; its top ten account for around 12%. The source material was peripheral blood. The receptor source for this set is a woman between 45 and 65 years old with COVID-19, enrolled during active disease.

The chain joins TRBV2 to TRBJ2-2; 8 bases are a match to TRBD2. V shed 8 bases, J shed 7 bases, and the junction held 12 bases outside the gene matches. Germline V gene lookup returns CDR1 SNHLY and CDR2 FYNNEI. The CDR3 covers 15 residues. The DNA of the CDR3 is TGTGCCAGCTCCCTAGGTCCCAGCGGGGGCGGGGAGCTGTTTTTT. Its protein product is CASSLGPSGGGELFF.

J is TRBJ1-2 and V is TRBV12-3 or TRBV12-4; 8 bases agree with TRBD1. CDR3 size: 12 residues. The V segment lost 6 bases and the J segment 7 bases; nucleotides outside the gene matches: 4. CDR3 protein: CASRRTGGGYTF. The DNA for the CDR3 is TGTGCCAGCAGGCGAACAGGGGGTGGCTACACCTTC.

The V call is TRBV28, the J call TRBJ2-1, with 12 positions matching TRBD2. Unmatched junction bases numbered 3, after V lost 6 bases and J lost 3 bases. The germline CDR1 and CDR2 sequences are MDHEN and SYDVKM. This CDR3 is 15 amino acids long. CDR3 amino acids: CASSPTSGGYNEQFF. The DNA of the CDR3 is TGTGCCAGCAGCCCGACTAGCGGGGGCTACAATGAGCAGTTCTTC.

CDR3 loop: CASSVAPGDTGELFF. CDR3 sequence (DNA): TGTGCCAGCAGCGTAGCACCGGGAGACACCGGGGAGCTGTTTTTT. The chain recombines TRBV9 with TRBJ2-2; possibly TRBD2 for D (6 bases). V shed 0 bases and J shed 3 bases, with 9 bases lying between them. From germline, CDR1 is SGDLS and CDR2 YYNGEE. This CDR3 comprises 15 residues.

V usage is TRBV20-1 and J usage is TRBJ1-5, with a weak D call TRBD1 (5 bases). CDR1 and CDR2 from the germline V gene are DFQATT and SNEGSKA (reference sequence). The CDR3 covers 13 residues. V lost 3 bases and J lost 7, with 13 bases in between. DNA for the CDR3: TGCAGTGCTAGTGGGGGAGGACAACAGCCCCAGCATTTT. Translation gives CSASGGGQQPQHF.

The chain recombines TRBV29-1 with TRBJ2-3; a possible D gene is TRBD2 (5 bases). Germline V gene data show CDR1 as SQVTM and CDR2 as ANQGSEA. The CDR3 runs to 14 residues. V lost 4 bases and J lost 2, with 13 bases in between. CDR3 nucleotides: TGCAGCGTTGCGCCGGGAATGTTCACAGATACGCAGTATTTT. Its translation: CSVAPGMFTDTQYF.

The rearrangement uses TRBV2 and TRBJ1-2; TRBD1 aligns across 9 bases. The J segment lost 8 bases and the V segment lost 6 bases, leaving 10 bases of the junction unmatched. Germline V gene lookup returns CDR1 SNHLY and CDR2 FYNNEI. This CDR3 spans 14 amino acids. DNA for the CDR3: TGTGCCAGCAGGGAGGACAGGGGTTTGGGAGGCTACACCTTC. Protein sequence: CASREDRGLGGYTF.

The CDR3 spells CASSLVTGGNGELFF. The CDR3 region has the DNA TGCGCCAGCAGCTTGGTTACAGGGGGAAACGGGGAGCTGTTTTTT. The V call is TRBV5-1, the J call TRBJ2-2; TRBD1 aligns across 8 bases. V shed 0 bases, J shed 7 bases, and the junction held 5 bases outside the gene matches. The germline V gene encodes CDR1 SGHRS and CDR2 YFSETQ. This CDR3 has 15 residues.

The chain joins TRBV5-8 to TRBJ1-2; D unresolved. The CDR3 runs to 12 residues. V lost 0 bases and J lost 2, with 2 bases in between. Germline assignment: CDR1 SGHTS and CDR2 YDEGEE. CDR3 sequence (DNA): TGTGCCAGCAGCTTGGTAAACTATGGCTACACCTTC. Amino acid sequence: CASSLVNYGYTF.

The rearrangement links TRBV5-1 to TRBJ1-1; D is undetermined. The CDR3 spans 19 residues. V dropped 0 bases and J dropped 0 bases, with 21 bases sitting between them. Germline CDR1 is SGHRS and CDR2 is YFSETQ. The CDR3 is CASSLDGQPPSEMNTEAFF. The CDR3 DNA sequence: TGCGCCAGCAGCTTGGATGGGCAGCCACCTTCAGAGATGAACACTGAAGCTTTCTTT.

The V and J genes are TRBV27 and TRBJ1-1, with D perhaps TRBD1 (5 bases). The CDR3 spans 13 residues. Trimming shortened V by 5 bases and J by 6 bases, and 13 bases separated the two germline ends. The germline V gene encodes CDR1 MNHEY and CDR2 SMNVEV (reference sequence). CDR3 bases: TGTGCCAGCAGTCCGGGGGTGAGGGCTGAAGCTTTCTTT. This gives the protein CASSPGVRAEAFF.

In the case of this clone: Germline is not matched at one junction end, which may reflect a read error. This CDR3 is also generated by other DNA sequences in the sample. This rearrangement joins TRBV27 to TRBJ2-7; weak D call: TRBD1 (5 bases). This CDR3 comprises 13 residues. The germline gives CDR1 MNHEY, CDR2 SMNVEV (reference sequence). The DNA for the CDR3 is TGTGCCAGCAGTCTATCCCAGGGCTACGAGCAGTACTTC. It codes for CASSLSQGYEQYF.

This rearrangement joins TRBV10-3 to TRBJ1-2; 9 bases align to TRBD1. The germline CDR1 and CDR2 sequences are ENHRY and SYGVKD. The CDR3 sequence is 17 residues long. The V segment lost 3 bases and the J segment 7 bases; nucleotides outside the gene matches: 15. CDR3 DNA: TGTGCCATCAGTGATCCGATGGGGACAGGGCCCTTGGGTGGCTACACCTTC. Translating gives CAISDPMGTGPLGGYTF.

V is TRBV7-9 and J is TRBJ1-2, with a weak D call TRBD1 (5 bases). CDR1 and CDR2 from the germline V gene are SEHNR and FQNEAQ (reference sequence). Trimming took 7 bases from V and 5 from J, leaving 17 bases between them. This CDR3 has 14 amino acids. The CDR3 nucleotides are TGTGCCAGCATCAGCGGGGGGTACTCATATGGCTACACCTTC. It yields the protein CASISGGYSYGYTF.

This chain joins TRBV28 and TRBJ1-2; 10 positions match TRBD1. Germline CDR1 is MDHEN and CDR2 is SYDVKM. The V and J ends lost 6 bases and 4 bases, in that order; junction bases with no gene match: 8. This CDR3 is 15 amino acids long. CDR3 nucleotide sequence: TGTGCCAGCAGCCGGGGGACAGGGGAAGGCTATGGCTACACCTTC. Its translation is CASSRGTGEGYGYTF.

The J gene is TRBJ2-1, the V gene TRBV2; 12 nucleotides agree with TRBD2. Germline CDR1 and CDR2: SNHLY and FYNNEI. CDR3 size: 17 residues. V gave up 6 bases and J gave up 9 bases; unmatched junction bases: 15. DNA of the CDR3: TGTGCCAGCAGCCCCACCGCCCTAGCGGGGGGGAAGGGTGAGCAGTTCTTC. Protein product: CASSPTALAGGKGEQFF.

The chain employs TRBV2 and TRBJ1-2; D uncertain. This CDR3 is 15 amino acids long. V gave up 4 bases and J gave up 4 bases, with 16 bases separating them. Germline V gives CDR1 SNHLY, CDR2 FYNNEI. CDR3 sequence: CASSGARGGSYGYTF. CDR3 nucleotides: TGTGCCAGCAGTGGGGCTCGGGGAGGAAGCTATGGCTACACCTTC. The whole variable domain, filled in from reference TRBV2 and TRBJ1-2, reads EPEVTQTPSHQVTQMGQEVILRCVPISNHLYFYWYRQILGQKVEFLVSFYNNEISEKSEIFDDQFSVERPDGSNFTLKIRSTKLEDSAMYFCASSGARGGSYGYTFGSGTRLTVV.

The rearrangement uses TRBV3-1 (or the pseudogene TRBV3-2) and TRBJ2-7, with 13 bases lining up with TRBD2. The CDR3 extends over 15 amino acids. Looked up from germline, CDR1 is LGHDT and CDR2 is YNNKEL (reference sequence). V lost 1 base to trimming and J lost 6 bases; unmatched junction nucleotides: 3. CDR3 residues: CASSQVTSGGAEQYF. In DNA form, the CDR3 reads TGTGCCAGCAGCCAAGTAACTAGCGGGGGGGCCGAGCAGTACTTC.

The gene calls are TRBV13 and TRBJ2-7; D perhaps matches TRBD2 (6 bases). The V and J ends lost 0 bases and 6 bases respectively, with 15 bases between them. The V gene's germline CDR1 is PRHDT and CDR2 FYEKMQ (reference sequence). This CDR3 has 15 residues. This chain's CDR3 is CASSLGQGAGREQYF. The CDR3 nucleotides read TGTGCCAGCAGCTTAGGCCAGGGTGCGGGGCGCGAGCAGTACTTC.

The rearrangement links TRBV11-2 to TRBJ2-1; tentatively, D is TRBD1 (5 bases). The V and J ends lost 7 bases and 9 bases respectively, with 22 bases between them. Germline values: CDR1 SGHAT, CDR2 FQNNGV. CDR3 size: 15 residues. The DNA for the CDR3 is TGTGCCAGCAATGAGATGACTGGGGCCCGGAGTGAGCAGTTCTTC. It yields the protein CASNEMTGARSEQFF.